The next 7 T cell receptor beta chains were all read from a single sample in a study of blood T cell repertoires in COVID-19. Clones were sequenced by immunoSEQ multiplex PCR, and TCRdb holds only the in-frame ones, with some missing. Of some 150,000 clones listed, about 86% are singletons. Sequences were obtained from peripheral blood. These TCRs come from a man aged 65-85 years with acute or convalescent COVID-19.

Concerning this clone: One junction end disagrees with the germline gene, perhaps due to a read error. The chain recombines TRBV7-7 with TRBJ1-1; TRBD1 matches at 7 bases. The CDR3 is 19 amino acids. Germline V lookup: CDR1 SSHAT, CDR2 FNYEAQ (reference sequence). CDR3 protein: CASSLVYTWDRPMNTEAFF. The CDR3 DNA sequence: TGTGCTAGCAGCTTAGTGTATACCTGGGACAGACCGATGAACACTGAAGCTTTCTTT.

The chain combines TRBV7-8 with TRBJ2-5; D ambiguous. Trimming took 5 bases from V and 5 from J, leaving 9 bases between them. CDR1 is SGHVS and CDR2 is FQNEAQ in the germline V gene. The CDR3 is made up of 12 amino acids. The CDR3, as DNA: TGTGCCAGCAGCCTAAAACTTGAGACCCAGTACTTC. Residues: CASSLKLETQYF.

CDR3: CASSEQGGKNIQYF. The CDR3 DNA sequence: TGTGCCAGCAGTGAACAGGGGGGCAAAAACATTCAGTACTTC. The gene calls are TRBV6-1 and TRBJ2-4; tentative D call: TRBD1 (7 bases). Germline loops: CDR1 MNHNS, CDR2 SASEGT. The CDR3 sequence is 14 residues long. Trimming stripped 2 bases from V and 3 bases from J, with 8 bases between.

This sequence joins TRBV5-1 and TRBJ2-5; D is possibly TRBD2 (6 bases). The length of the CDR3 is 13 residues. V was trimmed by 3 bases and J by 2 bases, leaving 8 bases between them. Per the germline V gene, CDR1 is SGHRS and CDR2 is YFSETQ. The CDR3 reads CASSWDSQETQYF. In DNA, the CDR3 is TGCGCCAGCAGCTGGGACTCGCAAGAGACCCAGTACTTC.

The CDR3: CSAGDRVNGYTF. The CDR3 coding sequence is TGCAGCGCCGGGGACAGGGTAAATGGCTACACCTTC. The chain has TRBV29-1 and TRBJ1-2; the match to TRBD1 covers 9 bases. The germline CDR1 and CDR2 sequences are SQVTM and ANQGSEA. CDR3 length equals 12 residues. The junction had 6 bases not matched to a gene; V was cut back by 7 bases and J by 6 bases.

The rearrangement links TRBV29-1 to TRBJ2-2; tentative D call: TRBD1 (6 bases). Trimming pared 5 bases from V and 0 bases from J, leaving 10 bases between. This CDR3 contains 14 residues. Germline V gives CDR1 SQVTM, CDR2 ANQGSEA. The chain's CDR3 is CSVTRDTNTGELFF. CDR3 coding DNA: TGCAGCGTTACTCGGGACACGAACACCGGGGAGCTGTTTTTT.

The rearrangement uses TRBV5-1 and TRBJ2-1, with TRBD2 matching over 9 bases. CDR3 length equals 16 residues. V was clipped by 0 bases and J by 8 bases; unmatched bases: 9. Per germline, CDR1 SGHRS and CDR2 YFSETQ. The chain's CDR3 is CASSLATGLAIDEQFF. The CDR3 bases are TGCGCCAGCAGCTTGGCCACCGGACTAGCGATTGATGAGCAGTTCTTC.